Listed below are T cell receptor beta chains from one sample, sequenced in a study of T cells after yellow fever vaccination. MiXCR, run by TCRdb on the 5' RACE reads, gives a single entry per CDR3 protein. The sample carries under 400,000 distinct CDR3 sequences, 11% recorded once. The sequenced sample was PBMCs, obtained on the day of the first yellow fever vaccination. All receptors come from a man aged 18 to 29 who received the YFV17D yellow fever vaccine. Each CDR3 is given with its conserved first and last residue. A D gene is named only where the DNA matches it firmly. The size of a clone is reported for some rows only, either as once, few or many, or as a class for expanded clones.

.,TRBJ2-1,TRBV20-1,TRBD2,CSAFHSGGAFYNEQFF,TGCAGTGCTTTTCATAGCGGGGGGGCGTTCTACAATGAGCAGTTCTTC
many,TRBJ1-6,TRBV5-1,.,CASSFGDSPLHF,TGCGCCAGCAGCTTTGGGGATTCACCCCTCCACTTT
.,TRBJ1-4,TRBV11-1,.,CASRRGRVGVRLVDNEKLFF,TGTGCCAGCCGTCGCGGCAGGGTCGGGGTTAGGTTGGTTGATAATGAAAAACTGTTTTTT
few,TRBJ2-3,TRBV12-3/TRBV12-4,.,CASSTSGLPSTDTQYF,TGTGCCAGCAGCACCAGCGGGCTCCCCTCCACAGATACGCAGTATTTT
.,TRBJ2-6,TRBV10-3,TRBD1,CAISDTGGSGANVLTF,TGTGCCATCAGTGACACAGGGGGCTCTGGGGCCAACGTCCTGACTTTC
.,TRBJ2-1,TRBV6-1,.,CASRHRGAGLNEQFF,TGTGCCAGCAGACACAGGGGCGCGGGACTCAATGAGCAGTTCTTC
few,TRBJ1-5,TRBV13,.,CASSPGLKVAGNQPQHF,TGTGCCAGCAGTCCCGGACTTAAGGTCGCAGGCAATCAGCCCCAGCATTTT
few,TRBJ2-7,TRBV20-1,.,CSGRGRGYEQYF,TGCAGTGGAAGGGGCAGGGGCTACGAGCAGTACTTC
.,TRBJ2-2,TRBV5-1,TRBD1,CASSDSGTANTGELFF,TGCGCCAGCAGCGATTCCGGGACAGCCAACACCGGGGAGCTGTTTTTT
many,TRBJ2-7,TRBV7-8,.,CASSYQQAYEQYF,TGTGCCAGCAGCTACCAACAGGCTTACGAGCAGTACTTC
.,TRBJ2-7,TRBV4-1,.,CASSQEGGRGRNEQYF,TGCGCCAGCAGCCAAGAGGGCGGCAGGGGTAGAAACGAGCAGTACTTC
few,TRBJ1-2,TRBV20-1,.,CSASSMRSGYTF,TGCAGTGCTAGTTCTATGCGCTCTGGCTACACCTTC
many,TRBJ2-1,TRBV5-1,TRBD2,CASSLTSGGYNEQFF,TGCGCCAGCAGCTTGACTAGCGGGGGCTACAATGAGCAGTTCTTC
few,TRBJ1-2,TRBV6-1,TRBD1,CASSRVEGASYTF,TGTGCCAGCAGTAGGGTAGAGGGGGCGAGCTACACCTTC
.,TRBJ2-2,TRBV5-1,TRBD2,CASSLLTSGDTGELFF,TGCGCCAGCAGCTTGCTAACTAGCGGCGACACCGGGGAGCTGTTTTTT
.,TRBJ1-5,TRBV6-5,.,CASSTYRDNQPQHF,TGTGCCAGCAGTACTTACAGAGACAATCAGCCCCAGCATTTT
few,TRBJ2-7,TRBV7-2,.,CASSLAGGPLYEQYF,TGTGCCAGCAGCTTAGCTGGGGGGCCTCTATACGAGCAGTACTTC
.,TRBJ2-1,TRBV6-7,.,CASSYTAGEQFF,TGTGCCAGCAGTTATACCGCAGGGGAGCAGTTCTTC
many,TRBJ2-4,TRBV24-1,.,CATSDFGTIQYF,TGTGCCACCAGTGATTTTGGAACAATTCAGTACTTC
few,TRBJ2-1,TRBV6-2/TRBV6-3,.,CASSAWGTDTYNEQFF,TGTGCCAGCAGCGCTTGGGGGACCGACACCTACAATGAGCAGTTCTTC
.,TRBJ2-7,TRBV7-9,TRBD2,CASSQVGQRGGYEQYF,TGTGCCAGCAGCCAGGTCGGGCAGCGGGGGGGCTACGAGCAGTACTTC
.,TRBJ2-5,TRBV12-3/TRBV12-4,TRBD2,CASSLPSAGQETQYF,TGTGCCAGCAGCCTCCCCTCAGCGGGACAAGAGACCCAGTACTTC
.,TRBJ2-1,TRBV5-1,TRBD2,CASSLINLAGGNEQFF,TGCGCCAGCAGCTTGATTAATCTAGCGGGGGGGAATGAGCAGTTCTTC
few,TRBJ1-1,TRBV7-8,.,CASSSGLLARAFF,TGTGCCAGCAGCAGCGGGCTCCTCGCGAGGGCTTTCTTT
few,TRBJ2-4,TRBV4-3,TRBD1,CASSLGTGGMPAKNIQYF,TGCGCCAGCAGCCTTGGGACAGGGGGGATGCCAGCCAAAAACATTCAGTACTTC
.,TRBJ1-1,TRBV6-5,.,CASSYPLGNTEAFF,TGTGCCAGCAGTTACCCGTTAGGGAACACTGAAGCTTTCTTT
few,TRBJ2-1,TRBV28,TRBD2,CASSANLAGQQFF,TGTGCCAGCAGTGCAAATCTAGCGGGGCAGCAGTTCTTC
.,TRBJ2-5,TRBV7-2,TRBD1,CASSLMGQIETQYF,TGTGCCAGCAGCTTAATGGGACAGATAGAGACCCAGTACTTC
.,TRBJ2-7,TRBV5-1,.,CASRQGGEQYF,TGCGCCAGTAGACAGGGAGGAGAGCAGTACTTC
many,TRBJ2-7,TRBV5-6,TRBD1,CASSFDRTGVNEQYF,TGTGCCAGCAGCTTCGACCGGACAGGGGTGAACGAGCAGTACTTC
many,TRBJ1-1,TRBV12-3/TRBV12-4,.,CASRDTEAFF,TGTGCCAGCAGAGACACTGAAGCTTTCTTT
few,TRBJ1-1,TRBV20-1,TRBD1,CSAPGQGANKHEAFF,TGCAGTGCTCCGGGACAGGGAGCAAATAAGCATGAAGCTTTCTTT
.,TRBJ2-1,TRBV7-9,.,CASSLPPGMSYNEQFF,TGTGCCAGCAGCCTTCCTCCCGGGATGTCCTACAATGAGCAGTTCTTC
.,TRBJ1-6,TRBV27,TRBD1,CASTRIGTGSPLHF,TGTGCCAGCACCCGGATCGGGACAGGTTCACCCCTCCACTTT
.,TRBJ2-5,TRBV20-1,TRBD2,CSASELRGGGKTQYF,TGCAGTGCTAGCGAACTGCGGGGGGGCGGGAAGACCCAGTACTTC
.,TRBJ2-3,TRBV9,.,CASSVPPAELTDTQYF,TGTGCCAGCAGCGTCCCCCCCGCGGAGCTCACAGATACGCAGTATTTT
.,TRBJ1-1,TRBV12-3/TRBV12-4,.,CASSKRWETEAFF,TGTGCCAGCAGCAAAAGGTGGGAGACTGAAGCTTTCTTT
many,TRBJ2-1,TRBV20-1,TRBD2,CSARDQSGGANEQFF,TGCAGTGCTAGAGATCAGAGCGGGGGGGCCAATGAGCAGTTCTTC
.,TRBJ2-1,TRBV4-1,TRBD2,CASSQRAGGDSYNEQFF,TGCGCCAGCAGCCAGAGAGCGGGGGGGGATAGTTACAATGAGCAGTTCTTC
.,TRBJ1-2,TRBV5-1,.,CASSPSGRDYGYTF,TGCGCCAGCAGCCCCTCAGGACGGGACTATGGCTACACCTTC
few,TRBJ1-1,TRBV5-1,.,CASSLQTGRVVNTEAFF,TGCGCCAGCAGCTTGCAAACAGGAAGGGTGGTGAACACTGAAGCTTTCTTT
.,TRBJ2-1,TRBV7-3,TRBD1,CASSSDRGFGNEQFF,TGTGCCAGCAGTTCTGACAGGGGTTTTGGCAATGAGCAGTTCTTC
many,TRBJ2-7,TRBV5-1,TRBD1,CASSLEGQGGDEQYF,TGCGCCAGCAGCTTGGAAGGACAGGGGGGGGACGAGCAGTACTTC
.,TRBJ2-3,TRBV20-1,TRBD1,CSARDPVAGGFTDTQYF,TGCAGTGCTAGAGACCCTGTGGCAGGGGGTTTTACAGATACGCAGTATTTT
.,TRBJ2-5,TRBV9,.,CASSVGGEQETQYF,TGTGCCAGCAGCGTAGGCGGGGAGCAAGAGACCCAGTACTTC
.,TRBJ2-5,TRBV23-1,TRBD1,CASNRGPKIQETQYF,TGCGCCAGCAACAGGGGGCCTAAAATCCAAGAGACCCAGTACTTC
few,TRBJ2-1,TRBV7-9,.,CASSLLGASPYNEQFF,TGTGCCAGCAGCTTACTTGGGGCAAGTCCCTACAATGAGCAGTTCTTC
many,TRBJ1-6,TRBV6-5,.,CASSYAAHNSPLHF,TGTGCCAGCAGTTACGCTGCTCATAATTCACCCCTCCACTTT
many,TRBJ1-1,TRBV30,.,CAWSGPPNRIGAFF,TGTGCCTGGAGTGGTCCTCCTAACAGGATTGGAGCTTTCTTT
few,TRBJ1-1,TRBV25-1,.,CASSEGFMNTEAFF,TGTGCCAGCAGTGAGGGGTTTATGAACACTGAAGCTTTCTTT
few,TRBJ1-5,TRBV7-6,.,CASSPMAGVNSNQPQHF,TGTGCCAGCAGCCCCATGGCAGGGGTGAATAGCAATCAGCCCCAGCATTTT
few,TRBJ2-1,TRBV9,.,CASSVGTSGPSSYNEQFF,TGTGCCAGCAGCGTAGGGACGAGCGGCCCGAGCTCCTACAATGAGCAGTTCTTC
.,TRBJ2-2,TRBV12-3/TRBV12-4,.,CASSQGGGLTGELFF,TGTGCCAGCAGCCAGGGGGGGGGGCTGACCGGGGAGCTGTTTTTT
few,TRBJ2-4,TRBV11-1,TRBD1,CASSPPTGGRPSGNIQYF,TGTGCCAGCAGCCCCCCAACAGGGGGCCGTCCCTCGGGAAACATTCAGTACTTC
few,TRBJ1-1,TRBV10-3,.,CAISLDGKSAEAFF,TGTGCCATCAGCCTTGACGGGAAGAGTGCTGAAGCTTTCTTT
few,TRBJ1-2,TRBV12-5,.,CASGFGVNYGYTF,TGTGCTAGTGGTTTTGGGGTTAACTATGGCTACACCTTC
few,TRBJ2-5,TRBV2,TRBD1,CASTEGTGGQETQYF,TGTGCCAGCACCGAGGGGACAGGGGGCCAAGAGACCCAGTACTTC
few,TRBJ2-7,TRBV28,.,CASTSQGGAVPYEQYF,TGTGCCAGCACCTCTCAAGGCGGGGCTGTCCCCTACGAGCAGTACTTC
few,TRBJ2-1,TRBV5-4,.,CASSFGGGGYNEQFF,TGTGCCAGCAGCTTTGGAGGGGGCGGATACAATGAGCAGTTCTTC